The clone carrying this TCR beta chain has a single count. Only in-frame clones appear in the TCRdb table, and some are missing; sequencing was by immunoSEQ multiplex PCR. The sample holds around 77,000 clones; 85% to 95% are singletons and the top ten take about 5%. These data originate in a study of control samples from healthy donors and cancer patients. Germline CDR1 reads SGHAT; CDR2 reads FQNNGV. This CDR3 region has 16 residues. V shed 6 bases and J 2 bases; nucleotides not matched to a gene: 7. The receptor was isolated from a woman between 55 and 75 years old in good health. The chain couples TRBV11-2 to TRBJ2-1, with TRBD2 identical over 10 bases. Sequencing was carried out using blood. The chain's CDR3 is CASRPLAGEPYNEQFF. In nucleotides, the CDR3 is TGTGCCAGCAGGCCTCTAGCGGGAGAACCCTACAATGAGCAGTTCTTC.